Below are 5 T cell receptor beta chains sequenced from a single sample in a study of shared clonotypes between healthy human individuals. Sequencing was performed with immunoSEQ multiplex PCR; in TCRdb, only in-frame clones are kept and a portion is missing. The data contain 2 million to 2.5 million clones, roughly 93% of them singletons. The sequencing input was naive CD4+ T cells from PBMCs. This sample's subset: CD45RA+ positively selected. These receptors originate from a man between 18 and 29 years old in good health. Some clones in this sample may be carry-over from other donors' samples.

This chain joins TRBV5-1 and TRBJ1-1; D is unresolved. This CDR3 region has 14 residues. Germline V lookup: CDR1 SGHRS, CDR2 YFSETQ. V was clipped by 1 base and J by 2 bases, with 9 bases between them. The CDR3, as DNA: TGCGCCAGCAGCTTGATTCAGTCAAACACTGAAGCTTTCTTT. This encodes CASSLIQSNTEAFF. The whole variable domain, filled in from reference TRBV5-1 and TRBJ1-1, reads KAGVTQTPRYLIKTRGQQVTLSCSPISGHRSVSWYQQTPGQGLQFLFEYFSETQRNKGNFPGRFSGRQFSNSRSEMNVSTLELGDSALYLCASSLIQSNTEAFFGQGTRLTVV.

Concerning this clone: The same CDR3 can be traced to other DNA sequences in this sample. The CDR3: CASSGQPDNQPQHF. The DNA for the CDR3 is TGTGCCAGCAGTGGACAGCCCGACAATCAGCCCCAGCATTTT. The chain combines TRBV6-1 with TRBJ1-5, with TRBD1 as a possible D gene (5 bases). There are 14 residues in the CDR3. Germline loops: CDR1 MNHNS, CDR2 SASEGT. With 4 bases removed from V and 3 bases from J, the gap between germline ends came to 10 bases.

Comment on this clone: In the same sample, other DNA sequences code for this CDR3. The chain carries TRBV5-1 and TRBJ2-2; D remains ambiguous. This CDR3 contains 13 residues. Germline CDR1 SGHRS, CDR2 YFSETQ. The V end was cut by 5 bases, the J end by 2 bases, with 7 bases between. The CDR3 loop is CASSARNTGELFF. CDR3 in DNA: TGCGCCAGCAGTGCCAGAAACACCGGGGAGCTGTTTTTT.

The rearrangement uses TRBV15 and TRBJ1-2, with no clear D. The CDR3 sequence is 13 residues long. Germline-derived CDR1 and CDR2 are LNHNV and YYDKDF (reference sequence). V lost 0 bases and J lost 5, with 7 bases in between. CDR3 in DNA: TGTGCCACCAGCAGAGATGGAAGGTATGGCTACACCTTC. Translating it yields CATSRDGRYGYTF. The entire variable domain, with the rest obtained from reference TRBV15 and TRBJ1-2, is as follows: DAMVIQNPRYQVTQFGKPVTLSCSQTLNHNVMYWYQQKSSQAPKLLFHYYDKDFNNEADTPDNFQSRRPNTSFCFLDIRSPGLGDTAMYLCATSRDGRYGYTFGSGTRLTVV.

This clone was seen only once. The sample carries other DNA sequences with the same CDR3. The CDR3 DNA reads TGTGCCAGCAGTTACTCGGGACCTAGCTACGAGCAGTACTTC. Translating gives CASSYSGPSYEQYF. The chain uses TRBV6-6 and TRBJ2-7; D is tentatively TRBD1 or TRBD2 (5 bases each). Trimming cost V 0 bases and J 3 bases, with 9 bases left between them. CDR1 MNHNY and CDR2 SVGAGI come from the germline V gene (reference sequence). This CDR3 region has 14 residues.